These T cell receptor beta chains were read from a single sample in a study of blood T cell repertoires in COVID-19. Profiled with immunoSEQ multiplex PCR; TCRdb holds only in-frame clones, not every one. The sample records 250,000 or so clones, 90% being singletons. The sample taken for sequencing was peripheral blood. Receptors were obtained from a woman aged 55-69 years with COVID-19, enrolled during active disease. CDR3s include the opening cysteine and the closing phenylalanine or tryptophan. The D gene is left open where the match is weak.

v_call: TRBV19; j_call: TRBJ2-3; d_call: NA; cdr3_aa: CASSIGSLVGTDTQYF
v_call: TRBV2; j_call: TRBJ1-4; d_call: TRBD1; cdr3_aa: CASTQPGQGREKLFF
v_call: TRBV11-1; j_call: TRBJ1-6; d_call: NA; cdr3_aa: CASSSSTSGYNSPLHF
v_call: TRBV7-7; j_call: TRBJ1-1; d_call: NA; cdr3_aa: CASSRTANTEAFF
v_call: TRBV7-2; j_call: TRBJ2-3; d_call: TRBD1; cdr3_aa: CASSLYGQGATDTQYF
v_call: TRBV2; j_call: TRBJ1-4; d_call: TRBD1; cdr3_aa: CASSEATGTGEKLFF
v_call: TRBV27; j_call: TRBJ1-1; d_call: TRBD1; cdr3_aa: CASSRRLAHGTGHMNTEAFF
v_call: TRBV10-3; j_call: TRBJ1-2; d_call: TRBD1; cdr3_aa: CAISDEKTGNGYTF
v_call: TRBV7-2; j_call: TRBJ2-2; d_call: TRBD1; cdr3_aa: CASSPHRGKTGELFF
v_call: TRBV19; j_call: TRBJ2-7; d_call: TRBD1; cdr3_aa: CASSLGTAIYEQYF
v_call: TRBV2; j_call: TRBJ2-3; d_call: NA; cdr3_aa: CASSEGGRGTDTQYF
v_call: TRBV7-8; j_call: TRBJ1-4; d_call: NA; cdr3_aa: CASSKMTETNEKLFF
v_call: TRBV7-2; j_call: TRBJ1-2; d_call: NA; cdr3_aa: CASSSGGGALNYGYTF